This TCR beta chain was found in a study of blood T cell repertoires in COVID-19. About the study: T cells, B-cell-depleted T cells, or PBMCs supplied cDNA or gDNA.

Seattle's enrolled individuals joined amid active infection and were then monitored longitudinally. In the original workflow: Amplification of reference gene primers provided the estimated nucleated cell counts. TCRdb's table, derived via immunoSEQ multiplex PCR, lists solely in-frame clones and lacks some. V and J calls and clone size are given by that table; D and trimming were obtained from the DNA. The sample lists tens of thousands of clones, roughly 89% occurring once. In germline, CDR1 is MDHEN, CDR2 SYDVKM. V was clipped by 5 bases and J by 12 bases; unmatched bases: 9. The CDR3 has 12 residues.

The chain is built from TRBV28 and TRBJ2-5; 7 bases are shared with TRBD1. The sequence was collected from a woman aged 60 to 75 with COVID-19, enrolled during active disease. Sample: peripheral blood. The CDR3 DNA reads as TGTGCCAGCAGTCAACGCCGGGACAGTGAGTACTTC. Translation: CASSQRRDSEYF.